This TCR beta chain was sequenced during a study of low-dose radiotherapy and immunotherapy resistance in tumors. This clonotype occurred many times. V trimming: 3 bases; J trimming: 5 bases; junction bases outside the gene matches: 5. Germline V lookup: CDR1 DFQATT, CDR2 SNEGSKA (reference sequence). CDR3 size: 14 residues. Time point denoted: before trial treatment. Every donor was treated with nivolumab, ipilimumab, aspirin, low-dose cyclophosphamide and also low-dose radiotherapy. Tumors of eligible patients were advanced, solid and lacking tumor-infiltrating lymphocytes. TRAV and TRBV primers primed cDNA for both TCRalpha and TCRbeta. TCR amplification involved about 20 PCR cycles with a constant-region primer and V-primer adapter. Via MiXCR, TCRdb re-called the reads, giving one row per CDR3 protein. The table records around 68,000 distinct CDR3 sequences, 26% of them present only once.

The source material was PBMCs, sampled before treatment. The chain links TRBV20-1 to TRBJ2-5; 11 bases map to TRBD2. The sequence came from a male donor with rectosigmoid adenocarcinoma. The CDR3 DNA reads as TGCAGTGCTAGTACTAGCGGGAGACGGGAGACCCAGTACTTC. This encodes CSASTSGRRETQYF.